This TCR beta chain was observed in a study of T cells in localized non-small cell lung cancer. Broader study findings: Tumor showed lower T cell clonality than uninvolved adjacent lung, where it was highest. Because only a single region of the tumor was sequenced, heterogeneity remains possible.

Profiled with immunoSEQ multiplex PCR; TCRdb holds only in-frame clones, not every one. In the table there are approximately 30,000 clones, 75% to 90% of which are singletons. Trimming removed 5 bases from V and 1 base from J, with 21 bases in between. The CDR3 sequence is 17 residues long. Germline V gene lookup returns CDR1 SGHTA and CDR2 FQGNSA. Worth noting for this clone: What it binds is unknown.

The chain combines TRBV7-2 with TRBJ2-7; weak D call: TRBD2 (5 bases). Sequenced here: peripheral blood mononuclear cells, sampled before any cancer treatment. This clonotype was obtained from a man aged 40 to 70 with stage III lung adenocarcinoma. The CDR3 here is CASSPRGRTHRSYEQYF. The CDR3 region has the DNA TGTGCCAGCAGCCCCCGGGGTAGGACTCATAGATCCTACGAGCAGTACTTC.